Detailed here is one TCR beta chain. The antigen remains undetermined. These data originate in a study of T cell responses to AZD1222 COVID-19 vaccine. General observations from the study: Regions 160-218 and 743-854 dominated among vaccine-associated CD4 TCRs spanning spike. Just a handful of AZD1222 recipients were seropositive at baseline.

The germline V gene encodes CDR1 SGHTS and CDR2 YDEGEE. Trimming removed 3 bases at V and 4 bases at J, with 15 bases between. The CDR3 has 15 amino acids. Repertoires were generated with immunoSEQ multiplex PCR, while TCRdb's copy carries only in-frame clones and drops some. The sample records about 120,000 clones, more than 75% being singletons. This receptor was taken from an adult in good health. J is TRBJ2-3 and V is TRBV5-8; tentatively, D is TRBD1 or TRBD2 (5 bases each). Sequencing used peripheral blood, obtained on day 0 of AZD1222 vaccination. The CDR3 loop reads CASSSGSGPSDTQYF. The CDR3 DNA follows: TGTGCCAGCAGCTCTGGCTCGGGGCCATCAGATACGCAGTATTTT.